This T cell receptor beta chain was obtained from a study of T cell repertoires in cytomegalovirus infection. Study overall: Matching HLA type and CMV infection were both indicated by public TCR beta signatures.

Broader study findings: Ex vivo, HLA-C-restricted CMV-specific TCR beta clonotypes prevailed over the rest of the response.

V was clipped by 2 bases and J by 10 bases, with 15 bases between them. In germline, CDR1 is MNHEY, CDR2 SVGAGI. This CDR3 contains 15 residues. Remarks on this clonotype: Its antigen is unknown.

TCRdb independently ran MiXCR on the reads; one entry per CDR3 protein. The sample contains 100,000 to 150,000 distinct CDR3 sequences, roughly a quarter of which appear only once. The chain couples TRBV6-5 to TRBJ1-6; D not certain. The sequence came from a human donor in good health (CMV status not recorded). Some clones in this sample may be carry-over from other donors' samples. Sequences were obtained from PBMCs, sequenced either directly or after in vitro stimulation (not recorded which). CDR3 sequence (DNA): TGTGCCAGCAGTTACCTTGGGCCGTTAGGCTCACCCCTCCACTTT. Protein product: CASSYLGPLGSPLHF.